This T cell receptor (beta chain) was identified during a study of cytomegalovirus exposure and HLA in healthy donors. Study results and caveats: Exclusion applied to some V segments, including TRBV6-2 and TRBV6-3, as they were indistinguishable.

The PCR contained 60 Vbeta and 13 Jbeta primers. Original processing notes: There were about 80 million unique TCR beta chains by a later count, and 10 million to 12 million of them were shared. The assay was immunoSEQ multiplex PCR, and TCRdb's table has in-frame clones only and misses some. Clonal size and the V and J genes are those of that table, whereas D and trimming came from the DNA. The sample holds approximately 240,000 clones, 70% to 85% seen once. Comments on this clone: Antigen specificity is unknown.

V lost 5 bases and J 0 bases, leaving 7 bases between the germline ends. Germline assignment: CDR1 MNHNS and CDR2 SASEGT. The CDR3 contains 13 residues. The gene calls are TRBV6-1 and TRBJ1-1; D ambiguous. This TCR was recovered from a woman in her sixties in good health and CMV-seropositive. Input material: PBMCs. CDR3 bases: TGTGCCAGCAGTTCTACCATGAACACTGAAGCTTTCTTT. It yields the protein CASSSTMNTEAFF.